The 24 T cell receptor beta chains reported below all come from one sample, sequenced in a study of post-analysis software for immune sequencing data. General study findings and limits: TRBV segments more frequent in patients than in controls numbered a few and included TRBV5-6, TRBV5-1 and TRBV20-1.

These receptors have no known antigen. Built from TCR beta cDNA, the libraries had unique molecular identifiers in them. TCRdb ran MiXCR on the PCR reads and lists one entry per CDR3 protein. The sample has some 890,000 distinct CDR3 sequences, roughly half seen once. The material sequenced was blood. These receptors came from a girl aged 10 to 17 with multiple sclerosis.

The rearrangement joins TRBV20-1 to TRBJ1-1; D remains unclear. V lost 1 base, J lost 5 bases, and 8 bases lay in between. The CDR3 has 12 amino acids. Germline lookup yields CDR1 DFQATT and CDR2 SNEGSKA (reference sequence). The CDR3 reads CSARGTPTEAFF. Written as DNA, the CDR3 is TGCAGTGCTAGAGGCACCCCAACTGAAGCTTTCTTT.

This clonotype came up a few times. V and J are TRBV20-1 and TRBJ2-1, with a possible D match to TRBD1 (8 bases). Germline CDR1 is DFQATT and CDR2 is SNEGSKA (reference sequence). Trimming shortened V by 3 bases and J by 3 bases, and 18 bases separated the two germline ends. CDR3 length equals 16 residues. The CDR3 region has the DNA TGCAGTGCTAGGCGACTAGCACAGGGGGACTACAATGAGCAGTTCTTC. It is translated as CSARRLAQGDYNEQFF.

The chain links TRBV29-1 to TRBJ2-1, with 10 nucleotides matching TRBD2. Germline CDR1 is SQVTM and CDR2 is ANQGSEA. J lost 9 bases, V lost 0 bases, and 20 bases had no gene match. This CDR3 is 19 amino acids long. The CDR3 nucleotides read TGCAGCGTTGAAGATCCGACCAATCTAGCGGGAGTTCTTCCCGGTGAGCAGTTCTTC. Amino acids: CSVEDPTNLAGVLPGEQFF.

This clonotype was recorded a few times. The chain combines TRBV5-5 with TRBJ2-7; a possible D gene is TRBD2 (6 bases). Per germline, CDR1 SGHKS and CDR2 YYEKEE (reference sequence). V lost 1 base, J lost 1 base, and 12 bases lay in between. CDR3 size: 15 residues. CDR3 region: CASSLPGERSYEQYF. CDR3 sequence (DNA): TGTGCCAGCAGCTTGCCGGGAGAGCGGTCCTACGAGCAGTACTTC.

The gene calls are TRBV20-1 and TRBJ2-3, with 8 nucleotides matching TRBD1. The germline CDR1 and CDR2 sequences are DFQATT and SNEGSKA (reference sequence). There are 13 residues in the CDR3. CDR3 nucleotides: TGCAGGGTGGACAGGGTCGGAACAGATACGCAGTATTTT. This translates into CRVDRVGTDTQYF.

This clonotype has more than one count but fewer than ten. A much larger clonotype is one base distant, so this may be a read error. The chain employs TRBV29-1 and TRBJ2-6; a possible D gene is TRBD1 (6 bases). The CDR3 length is 18 residues. CDR1 and CDR2 (germline): SQVTM, ANQGSEA. CDR3 region: CSVEVGGAFSSGANVRTF. For the CDR3, the DNA is TGCAGCGTTGAAGTTGGGGGCGCATTTTCCTCTGGGGCCAACGTCCGGACTTTC.

There are a few counts of this clonotype. The chain combines TRBV29-1 with TRBJ1-2, with 7 nucleotides matching TRBD1. V was clipped by 7 bases and J by 6 bases; unmatched bases: 5. CDR1 SQVTM and CDR2 ANQGSEA come from the germline V gene. CDR3 length: 11 amino acids. The CDR3: CSAEGADGYTF. In DNA form, the CDR3 reads TGCAGCGCCGAGGGGGCAGATGGCTACACCTTC.

The chain combines TRBV6-5 with TRBJ2-7; tentatively, D is TRBD2 (6 bases). V was trimmed by 6 bases and J by 7 bases, leaving 19 bases between them. CDR1 and CDR2 from the germline V gene are MNHEY and SVGAGI. This CDR3 region has 14 residues. Here the CDR3 reads CASSLDAGQDEQYF. CDR3 DNA: TGTGCCAGCAGCCTAGACGCGGGGCAAGATGAGCAGTACTTC.

This clonotype appeared a few times. V usage is TRBV20-1 and J usage is TRBJ2-7; D perhaps matches TRBD1 (5 bases). CDR1 and CDR2 (germline): DFQATT, SNEGSKA (reference sequence). The V and J ends lost 2 bases and 2 bases respectively, with 10 bases between them. This CDR3 contains 13 residues. The CDR3 DNA reads TGCAGTGCTAGACCCCCAGGGACCTACGAGCAGTACTTC. Translation gives CSARPPGTYEQYF.

With regard to this clonotype: An end of the junction differs from the germline gene, which may be a read error. The chain is built from TRBV5-1 and TRBJ2-7; tentative D call: TRBD2 (5 bases). Germline CDR1 SGHRS, CDR2 YFSETQ. The CDR3 is 13 amino acids. CDR3 bases: TGCACCAGCAGCTTGGACTCCTACTACGAGCAGTACTTC. Translation gives CTSSLDSYYEQYF.

This clonotype was counted only a few times. CDR3: CASSDRDRGLRDTQYF. In DNA, the CDR3 is TGCGCCAGCAGCGACCGGGACAGGGGGCTAAGAGATACGCAGTATTTT. The rearrangement uses TRBV5-1 and TRBJ2-3, with 12 bases aligning to TRBD1. This CDR3 comprises 16 residues. V shed 4 bases and J 5 bases; nucleotides not matched to a gene: 8. Germline loops: CDR1 SGHRS, CDR2 YFSETQ.

The chain employs TRBV29-1 and TRBJ1-1, with 7 bases fitting TRBD1. The CDR3 totals 13 residues. J gave up 2 bases and V 6 bases, and 6 bases lay outside the gene matches. Per the germline V gene, CDR1 is SQVTM and CDR2 is ANQGSEA. CDR3 DNA sequence: TGCAGCGTCGGAGGGACAGCTAACACTGAAGCTTTCTTT. Amino acids: CSVGGTANTEAFF.

The rearrangement uses TRBV20-1 and TRBJ2-7, with 11 bases fitting TRBD2. The V gene end was trimmed by 7 bases and the J gene end by 5 bases; junction bases not matched to a gene: 13. The CDR3 spans 15 residues. In germline, CDR1 is DFQATT, CDR2 SNEGSKA (reference sequence). DNA for the CDR3: TGCAGTGTTGCGGAAGTAGCGGGAGGGCCCCACGAGCAGTACTTC. It translates to CSVAEVAGGPHEQYF.

This rearrangement joins TRBV15 to TRBJ2-1; 9 bases are a match to TRBD2. The CDR3 is 14 amino acids. From germline, CDR1 is LNHNV and CDR2 YYDKDF (reference sequence). V lost 3 bases, J lost 6 bases, and 3 bases stayed unmatched. The DNA for the CDR3 is TGTGCCACCAGCAGTAGCGGGAGAGGCAATGAGCAGTTCTTC. Protein sequence: CATSSSGRGNEQFF.

The chain employs TRBV25-1 and TRBJ1-1; weak D call: TRBD1 (5 bases). This CDR3 comprises 12 residues. The germline V gene has CDR1 MGHDK and CDR2 SYGVNS. V was pared by 5 bases and J by 6 bases, with 10 bases between. The CDR3 sequence: CASSIGTSEAFF. CDR3 bases: TGTGCCAGCAGTATAGGGACGTCTGAAGCTTTCTTT.

This chain connects TRBV12-3 or TRBV12-4 to TRBJ2-7; D could derive from TRBD1 or TRBD2 (7 bases each). The CDR3 is made up of 15 amino acids. Trimming left V 1 base short and J 4 bases short, with 14 bases between. The CDR3 DNA follows: TGTGCCAGCAGTTTAGGGACAGGCGGGGGATACGAGCAGTACTTC. It codes for CASSLGTGGGYEQYF.

V and J are TRBV7-9 and TRBJ2-7, with D maybe TRBD2 (5 bases). Per the germline V gene, CDR1 is SEHNR and CDR2 is FQNEAQ (reference sequence). The CDR3 has 14 amino acids. The germline V and J ends were trimmed by 5 bases and 4 bases, with 15 bases remaining between them. Here the CDR3 reads CASSRIGWTYEQYF. In DNA, the CDR3 is TGTGCCAGCAGCCGAATCGGGTGGACTTACGAGCAGTACTTC.

The chain is built from TRBV4-1 and TRBJ2-7, with D unclear. There are 11 residues in the CDR3. From germline, CDR1 is MGHRA and CDR2 YSYEKL. The germline V and J ends were trimmed by 6 bases and 5 bases, with 8 bases remaining between them. CDR3 nucleotides: TGCGCCAGCAGACATCCAAACGAGCAGTACTTC. This gives the protein CASRHPNEQYF.

This clonotype was seen more than once but under ten times. The chain employs TRBV29-1 and TRBJ2-6; D is ambiguous. Germline V gives CDR1 SQVTM, CDR2 ANQGSEA. The CDR3 contains 13 residues. V gave up 5 bases and J gave up 2 bases, with 7 bases separating them. CDR3 nucleotide sequence: TGCAGCGTTATCTCCCCTGGGGCCAACGTCCTGACTTTC. As protein: CSVISPGANVLTF. The full variable domain, its missing parts supplied by reference TRBV29-1 and TRBJ2-6, is SAVISQKPSRDICQRGTSLTIQCQVDSQVTMMFWYRQQPGQSLTLIATANQGSEATYESGFVIDKFPISRPNLTFSTLTVSNMSPEDSSIYLCSVISPGANVLTFGAGSRLTVL.

This clonotype has a handful of counts. The rearrangement links TRBV12-3 or TRBV12-4 to TRBJ2-7, with TRBD1 matching over 10 bases. The CDR3 is made up of 14 amino acids. Unmatched junction bases numbered 7, after V lost 7 bases and J lost 4 bases. CDR3 protein: CASTKTGGHYEQYF. For the CDR3, the DNA is TGTGCCAGCACCAAGACAGGGGGCCATTACGAGCAGTACTTC.

The chain has TRBV12-5 and TRBJ1-2; 12 bases map to TRBD1. The germline V gene has CDR1 LGHNT and CDR2 FRNRAP. The CDR3 totals 17 residues. V was clipped by 3 bases and J by 0 bases; unmatched bases: 5. The CDR3 bases are TGTGCTAGTGGTTTACCGGGACAGGGGGCTTCTAACTATGGCTACACCTTC. Translated: CASGLPGQGASNYGYTF. Full variable domain (rest looked up from reference TRBV12-5 and TRBJ1-2): DARVTQTPRHKVTEMGQEVTMRCQPILGHNTVFWYRQTMMQGLELLAYFRNRAPLDDSGMPKDRFSAEMPDATLATLKIQPSEPRDSAVYFCASGLPGQGASNYGYTFGSGTRLTVV.

The chain joins TRBV11-2 to TRBJ2-7, with D perhaps assigned TRBD1 or TRBD2 (6 bases each). V was shortened by 7 bases and J by 4 bases, with 17 bases between the two germline ends. Germline V gene lookup returns CDR1 SGHAT and CDR2 FQNNGV. The CDR3 totals 14 residues. The DNA of the CDR3 is TGTGCCAGCAAGGAGTCGGGGGCCCAATACGAGCAGTACTTC. Its translation is CASKESGAQYEQYF.

The genes are TRBV24-1 and TRBJ2-1; D ambiguous. Germline CDR1 is KGHDR and CDR2 is SFDVKD. The V gene lost 4 bases and the J gene lost 12 bases, with 15 bases spanning the gap. CDR3 length: 13 amino acids. In DNA, the CDR3 is TGTGCCACCAGTGACCACCCGTTCCGCGTGCAGTTCTTC. Translation gives CATSDHPFRVQFF.

V gene TRBV20-1 combines with J gene TRBJ2-3; TRBD2 matches at 12 bases. This CDR3 spans 17 amino acids. From germline, CDR1 is DFQATT and CDR2 SNEGSKA (reference sequence). The V segment lost 0 bases and the J segment 5 bases; nucleotides outside the gene matches: 9. CDR3 DNA: TGCAGTGCTAGAGATAGCCTAGCGGGGGGGTGGCGAGATACGCAGTATTTT. It yields the protein CSARDSLAGGWRDTQYF.